These 3 T cell receptor beta chains came from one sample sequenced in a study of blood T cell repertoires in COVID-19. The assay was immunoSEQ multiplex PCR, and TCRdb's table has in-frame clones only and misses some. This table holds roughly 150,000 clones, 87% found once. Input material: peripheral blood. Receptors were obtained from a human donor in a cohort sampled during active COVID-19.

V and J are TRBV6-1 and TRBJ2-5; TRBD1 aligns across 9 bases. The junction had 5 bases not matched to a gene; V was cut back by 2 bases and J by 4 bases. Germline assignment: CDR1 MNHNS and CDR2 SASEGT. CDR3 length: 15 amino acids. The DNA for the CDR3 is TGTGCCAGCAGTGAACTGACAGGGGGGGTAGAGACCCAGTACTTC. Its protein product is CASSELTGGVETQYF.

The chain is built from TRBV30 and TRBJ2-1, with D perhaps TRBD2 (7 bases). CDR1 is GTSNPN and CDR2 is SVGIG in the germline V gene (reference sequence). V gave up 5 bases and J gave up 5 bases, with 25 bases separating them. The CDR3 contains 17 residues. The CDR3 protein is CAWAGGSTGGVHNEQFF. The CDR3 DNA reads as TGTGCCTGGGCGGGTGGATCGACGGGGGGCGTCCACAATGAGCAGTTCTTC. The complete variable domain, with remaining parts taken from reference TRBV30 and TRBJ2-1, reads SQTIHQWPATLVQPVGSPLSLECTVEGTSNPNLYWYRQAAGRGLQLLFYSVGIGQISSEVPQNLSASRPQDRQFILSSKKLLLSDSGFYLCAWAGGSTGGVHNEQFFGPGTRLTVL.

This chain joins TRBV19 and TRBJ1-5; 10 positions match TRBD1. This CDR3 has 14 residues. Unmatched junction bases numbered 5, after V lost 9 bases and J lost 3 bases. Germline lookup yields CDR1 LNHDA and CDR2 SQIVND (reference sequence). The CDR3 protein is CASRDRGFNQPQHF. In DNA form, the CDR3 reads TGTGCCAGCCGGGACAGGGGCTTCAATCAGCCCCAGCATTTT.